The next 21 T cell receptor beta chains were all read from a single sample in a study of blood T cell repertoires in COVID-19. TCRdb's table, derived via immunoSEQ multiplex PCR, lists solely in-frame clones and lacks some. The sample yields 150,000 to 200,000 clones, 85% to 90% seen once. Input material: peripheral blood. These receptors came from a woman in her 70s with COVID-19, enrolled during active disease.

The J gene is TRBJ2-7, the V gene TRBV14; 7 bases align to TRBD2. V shed 2 bases and J 6 bases; nucleotides not matched to a gene: 7. Per germline, CDR1 SGHDN and CDR2 FVKESK. The CDR3 has 14 amino acids. The CDR3 sequence: CASSQSGRIGEQYF. The CDR3 coding sequence is TGTGCCAGCAGCCAATCCGGGAGGATCGGCGAGCAGTACTTC.

This clone was counted between two and nine times. This rearrangement joins TRBV3-1 (or the pseudogene TRBV3-2) to TRBJ1-2; TRBD1 aligns across 7 bases. This CDR3 contains 14 residues. Germline loops: CDR1 LGHDT, CDR2 YNNKEL (reference sequence). V lost 5 bases to trimming and J lost 3 bases; unmatched junction nucleotides: 6. The CDR3 nucleotides read TGTGCCAGCAGCTACGGAGGGGGCGACTATGGCTACACCTTC. Protein product: CASSYGGGDYGYTF.

The rearrangement links TRBV14 to TRBJ1-1; maybe TRBD1 (5 bases). V lost 2 bases, J lost 11 bases, and 9 bases lay in between. Germline V gene lookup returns CDR1 SGHDN and CDR2 FVKESK. This CDR3 is 11 amino acids long. CDR3 residues: CASSQSGFAFF. The CDR3 region has the DNA TGTGCCAGCAGCCAATCAGGGTTCGCTTTCTTT.

The chain is built from TRBV27 and TRBJ2-3, with 9 bases that match TRBD2. CDR3 length: 18 residues. The junction had 16 bases not matched to a gene; V was cut back by 5 bases and J by 4 bases. Germline values: CDR1 MNHEY, CDR2 SMNVEV (reference sequence). Here the CDR3 reads CASSHSPPASGIADTQYF. The CDR3 coding sequence is TGTGCCAGCAGTCACAGCCCGCCGGCTAGCGGGATTGCAGATACGCAGTATTTT.

The V call is TRBV30, the J call TRBJ2-3; D gene ambiguous. V was cut by 1 base and J by 4 bases, with 9 bases left in between. This CDR3 is 13 amino acids long. CDR1 and CDR2 (germline): GTSNPN, SVGIG (reference sequence). In DNA form, the CDR3 reads TGTGCCTGGAGTGCGGGTTCTTCAGATACGCAGTATTTT. It yields the protein CAWSAGSSDTQYF.

This chain's CDR3 is CATSRDAGTRGSPLHF. The CDR3 DNA sequence: TGTGCCACCAGCAGAGACGCAGGAACACGGGGATCACCCCTCCACTTT. The V and J genes are TRBV15 and TRBJ1-6; no firm D call. This CDR3 has 16 amino acids. Germline values: CDR1 LNHNV, CDR2 YYDKDF (reference sequence). V dropped 0 bases and J dropped 10 bases, with 16 bases sitting between them.

The gene calls are TRBV2 and TRBJ2-1, with TRBD2 identical over 7 bases. CDR3 length: 14 residues. V lost 7 bases to trimming and J lost 4 bases; unmatched junction nucleotides: 7. CDR1 is SNHLY, CDR2 FYNNEI, per germline. CDR3 DNA sequence: TGTGCCAGCACGGCCGGGACTAAATACAATGAGCAGTTCTTC. Translating gives CASTAGTKYNEQFF.

CDR3 amino acids: CASSLRDRDYEQYF. CDR3 DNA: TGCGCCAGCAGCCTCCGGGACAGGGACTACGAGCAGTACTTC. V usage is TRBV4-1 and J usage is TRBJ2-7; 9 nucleotides match TRBD1. There are 14 residues in the CDR3. V lost 4 bases and J lost 3; bases outside the gene matches: 4. Germline values: CDR1 MGHRA, CDR2 YSYEKL.

This clone has a handful of counts. The chain links TRBV19 to TRBJ1-1, with 7 bases identical to TRBD1. CDR1 and CDR2 from the germline V gene are LNHDA and SQIVND (reference sequence). The CDR3 spans 13 residues. Germline trimming cut 4 bases from V and 6 bases from J; bases unmatched to any gene: 5. CDR3 amino acids: CASSTRTGAEAFF. As DNA, the CDR3 is TGTGCCAGTAGTACCCGGACAGGTGCTGAAGCTTTCTTT.

The chain is built from TRBV27 and TRBJ1-5, with D possibly TRBD1 on 5 matching bases. The V end was cut by 2 bases, the J end by 2 bases, with 10 bases between. Looked up from germline, CDR1 is MNHEY and CDR2 is SMNVEV (reference sequence). The CDR3 has 15 amino acids. In nucleotides, the CDR3 is TGTGCCAGCAGTTTAAAGGGGTACGGCAATCAGCCCCAGCATTTT. Encoded protein: CASSLKGYGNQPQHF.

CDR3 DNA sequence: TGCGCCAGCAGCCAAGCCGGGGGGGACTTCTTCAATCAGCCCCAGCATTTT. This codes for CASSQAGGDFFNQPQHF. V usage is TRBV4-1 and J usage is TRBJ1-5; D is perhaps TRBD1 (5 bases). This CDR3 is built from 17 residues. V lost 1 base, J lost 3 bases, and 16 bases lay in between. CDR1 and CDR2 (germline): MGHRA, YSYEKL.

The rearrangement uses TRBV5-6 and TRBJ2-7; 9 bases map to TRBD2. The CDR3 covers 17 residues. J was trimmed by 4 bases and V by 1 base; bases with no gene match: 12. Germline values: CDR1 SGHDT, CDR2 YYEEEE. CDR3 sequence (DNA): TGTGCCAGCAGCTTGATCGCGGGAGGGCCGAAGAGTTACGAGCAGTACTTC. Its protein is CASSLIAGGPKSYEQYF.

The chain links TRBV5-4 to TRBJ1-4; 8 positions agree with TRBD1. Trimming cost V 0 bases and J 8 bases; bases outside gene matches: 6. The CDR3 length is 15 residues. Germline CDR1 reads SGHNT; CDR2 reads YYREEE (reference sequence). CDR3 nucleotides: TGTGCCAGCAGCTTGGGCAGGGGGCTTGGCGAAAAACTGTTTTTT. Translation gives CASSLGRGLGEKLFF.

The chain is built from TRBV5-4 and TRBJ2-7, with 7 bases fitting TRBD2. In germline, CDR1 is SGHNT, CDR2 YYREEE (reference sequence). The junction had 11 bases not matched to a gene; V was cut back by 4 bases and J by 4 bases. This CDR3 contains 15 residues. The CDR3 DNA follows: TGTGCCAGCAGCCCTGGCGGGAGTCCCGGTTACGAGCAGTACTTC. Its translation: CASSPGGSPGYEQYF.

The sample holds a few counts of this clone. The CDR3, as DNA: TGTGCCAGCAGCTTGCCCCAGAACACTGAAGCTTTCTTT. This translates into CASSLPQNTEAFF. The J gene is TRBJ1-1, the V gene TRBV5-4; D remains unclear. Germline loops: CDR1 SGHNT, CDR2 YYREEE (reference sequence). This CDR3 is 13 amino acids long. With 1 base removed from V and 1 base from J, the gap between germline ends came to 5 bases.

The gene calls are TRBV12-3 or TRBV12-4 and TRBJ1-2, with D unclear. This CDR3 spans 12 amino acids. V was cut by 3 bases and J by 5 bases, with 7 bases left in between. For the CDR3, the DNA is TGTGCCAGCAGTTTGAGTTTATATGGCTACACCTTC. Amino acids: CASSLSLYGYTF.

This clone appeared a few times. The J gene is TRBJ2-7, the V gene TRBV28, with no clear D. The CDR3 sequence is 12 residues long. Germline V gives CDR1 MDHEN, CDR2 SYDVKM. Trimming took off 5 bases at V and 5 bases at J, with 10 bases between the two ends. The CDR3 is CASSPSGNEQYF. The CDR3 region has the DNA TGTGCCAGCAGTCCATCAGGCAACGAGCAGTACTTC.

The chain is built from TRBV19 and TRBJ1-5; 8 nucleotides line up with TRBD1. V dropped 9 bases and J dropped 0; count of bases not matched to a gene: 4. Germline V gene sequence: CDR1 LNHDA, CDR2 SQIVND (reference sequence). The CDR3 consists of 14 residues. In DNA form, the CDR3 reads TGTGCCAGCAACGACAGGGGTAGCAATCAGCCCCAGCATTTT. Translated, it gives CASNDRGSNQPQHF.

The genes are TRBV11-2 and TRBJ2-7, with D maybe TRBD1 (5 bases). The CDR3 is 15 amino acids. Germline CDR1 SGHAT, CDR2 FQNNGV. Between the trimmed V and J ends, which lost 6 bases and 0 bases, there was a span of 15 bases. The CDR3 coding sequence is TGTGCCAGCAGACTAAACCCAGGGCGCTCCTACGAGCAGTACTTC. As protein: CASRLNPGRSYEQYF.

The chain recombines TRBV30 with TRBJ1-1, with unresolved D. CDR3 length equals 13 residues. V was cut by 2 bases and J by 6 bases, with 13 bases left in between. Germline V lookup: CDR1 GTSNPN, CDR2 SVGIG (reference sequence). The CDR3 spells CAWSWQKNAEAFF. The CDR3 region has the DNA TGTGCCTGGAGTTGGCAGAAAAACGCTGAAGCTTTCTTT.

The V gene is TRBV20-1, the J gene TRBJ1-2, with TRBD1 identical over 8 bases. The CDR3 sequence is 10 residues long. The V gene end was trimmed by 6 bases and the J gene end by 8 bases; junction bases not matched to a gene: 2. CDR1 is DFQATT, CDR2 SNEGSKA, per germline (reference sequence). The CDR3 DNA reads TGCAGTGCCAGGGGGCAGGGCTACACCTTC. This translates into CSARGQGYTF.